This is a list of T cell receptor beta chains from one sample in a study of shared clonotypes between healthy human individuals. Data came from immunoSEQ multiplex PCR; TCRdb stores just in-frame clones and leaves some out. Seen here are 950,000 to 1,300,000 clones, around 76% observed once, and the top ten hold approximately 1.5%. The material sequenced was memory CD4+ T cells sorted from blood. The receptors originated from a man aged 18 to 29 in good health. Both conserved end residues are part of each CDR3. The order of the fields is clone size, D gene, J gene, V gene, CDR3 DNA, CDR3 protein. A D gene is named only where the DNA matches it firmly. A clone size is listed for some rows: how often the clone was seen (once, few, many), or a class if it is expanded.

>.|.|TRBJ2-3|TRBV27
TGTGCCAGCAGTATCTCCGGGGCCGCAGGGACGCAGTATTTT
CASSISGAAGTQYF
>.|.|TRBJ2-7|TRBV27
TGTGCCCTACCCCCGTACGAGCAGTACTTC
CALPPYEQYF
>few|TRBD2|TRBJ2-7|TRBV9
TGTGCCAGCAGCGTAGGGACTAGCGGGTACGAGCAGTACTTC
CASSVGTSGYEQYF
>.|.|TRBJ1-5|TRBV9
TGTGCCAGCAGCCCGCGAGGGGGGAATCAGCCCCAGCATTTT
CASSPRGGNQPQHF
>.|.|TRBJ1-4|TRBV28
TGTGCCAGCAGTTTACAGGGCGAAAAACTGTTTTTT
CASSLQGEKLFF
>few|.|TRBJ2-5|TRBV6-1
TGTGCCAGCAGTGAAAGGGGGGGGGCGGAGACCCAGTACTTC
CASSERGGAETQYF
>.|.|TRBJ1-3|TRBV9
TGTGCCAGCAGCGCCTTGGGCAGCTCTGGAAACACCATATATTTT
CASSALGSSGNTIYF
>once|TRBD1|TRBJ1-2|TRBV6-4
TGTGCCAGCAGTGCCGAGACAGGGGCGCATCACACCTTC
CASSAETGAHHTF
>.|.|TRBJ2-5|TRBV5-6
TGTGCCAGCACCCGATACGACCAAGAGACCCAGTACTTC
CASTRYDQETQYF
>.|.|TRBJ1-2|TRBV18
TGTGCCAGCTCACCACCTCCAAGTGCGGGTGGCTACACCTTC
CASSPPPSAGGYTF
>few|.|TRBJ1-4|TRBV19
TGTGCCAGTAGCTCTGTGGGCACTAATGAAAAACTGTTTTTT
CASSSVGTNEKLFF
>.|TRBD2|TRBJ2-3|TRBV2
TGTGCCAGCAGTGGGCCCACTCTAGCGGCTTACACAGATACGCAGTATTTT
CASSGPTLAAYTDTQYF
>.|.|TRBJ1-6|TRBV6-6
TGTGCCAGCAGCCGGATCTCTGATTCACCCCTCCACTTT
CASSRISDSPLHF
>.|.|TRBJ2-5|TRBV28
TGTGCCAGCAGCTCAAGGGAGACCCAGTACTTC
CASSSRETQYF
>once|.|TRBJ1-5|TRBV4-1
TGCGCCAGCAGCCAAGAGGGTGGGGGCGCGGGTCAGCCCCAGCATTTT
CASSQEGGGAGQPQHF
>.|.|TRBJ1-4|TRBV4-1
TGCGCCAGCAGCCAAGGGTTGTCTACAGAGTTCCGAAAACTGTTTTTT
CASSQGLSTEFRKLFF
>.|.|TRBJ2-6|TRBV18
TGTGCCAGCTCACCAGGGGTGGAGGCCAACGTCCTGACTTTC
CASSPGVEANVLTF
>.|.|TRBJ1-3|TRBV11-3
TGTGCCAGCAGCTTGGGACCACCCGGGGCTGGAAACACCATATATTTT
CASSLGPPGAGNTIYF
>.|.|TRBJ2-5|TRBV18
TGTGCCAGCTCACCACCGAACAAAGAGACCCAGTACTTC
CASSPPNKETQYF
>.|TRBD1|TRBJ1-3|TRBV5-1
TGCGCCAGCAGCTTAACCACAGGGGACTCTGGAAACACCATATATTTT
CASSLTTGDSGNTIYF
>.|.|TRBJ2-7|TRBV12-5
TGTGCTAGTGGCCTCCATTCGCGAGGCGAGCAGTACTTC
CASGLHSRGEQYF
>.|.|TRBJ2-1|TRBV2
TGTGCCAGCAGATATCTAGCGACTGAGCAGTTCTTC
CASRYLATEQFF
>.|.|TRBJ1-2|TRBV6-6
TGTGCCAGCAGTGGGGGTCCCTGGGGCTACACCTTC
CASSGGPWGYTF
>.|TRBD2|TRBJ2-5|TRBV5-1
TGCGCCAGCAGCTGGCGGGGGGCCGAGGAGACCCAGTACTTC
CASSWRGAEETQYF
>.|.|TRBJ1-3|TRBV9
TGTGCCAGCAGCTCTGGAAACACCATATATTTT
CASSSGNTIYF
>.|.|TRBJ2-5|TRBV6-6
TGTGCCAGCAGTTACCTATACCAAGAGACCCAGTACTTC
CASSYLYQETQYF
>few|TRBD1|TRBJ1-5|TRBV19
TGTGCCAGTAGTCAGGGGGCTGGCAATCAGCCCCAGCATTTT
CASSQGAGNQPQHF
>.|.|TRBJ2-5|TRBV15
TGTGCCACCAGCATGGTTACAGGGCTAACCCAGTACTTC
CATSMVTGLTQYF
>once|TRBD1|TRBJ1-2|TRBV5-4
TGTGCCAGCAGCCTGGGGGGCACGACAGGGATCTATGGCTACACCTTC
CASSLGGTTGIYGYTF
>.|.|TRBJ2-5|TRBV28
TGTGCCAGCAACCAGGGGCAAGAGACCCAGTACTTC
CASNQGQETQYF
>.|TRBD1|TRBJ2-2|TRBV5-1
TGCGCCAGCAGGATTCCCACCGGGACAGTGACTTGGGGGAACACCGGGGAGCTGTTTTTT
CASRIPTGTVTWGNTGELFF
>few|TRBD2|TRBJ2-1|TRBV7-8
TGTGCCAGCAGCTCCCCCCGGGCGGGAGTTGCGGGGAATGAGCAGTTCTTC
CASSSPRAGVAGNEQFF